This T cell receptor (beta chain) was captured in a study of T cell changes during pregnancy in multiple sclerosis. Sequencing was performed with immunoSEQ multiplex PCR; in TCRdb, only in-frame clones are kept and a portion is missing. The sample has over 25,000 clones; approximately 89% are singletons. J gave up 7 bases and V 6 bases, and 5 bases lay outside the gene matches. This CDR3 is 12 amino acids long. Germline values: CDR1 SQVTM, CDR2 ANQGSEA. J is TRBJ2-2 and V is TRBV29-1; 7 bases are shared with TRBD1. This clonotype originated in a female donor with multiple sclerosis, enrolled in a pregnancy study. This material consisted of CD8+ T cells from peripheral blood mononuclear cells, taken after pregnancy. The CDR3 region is CSVLQGSGELFF. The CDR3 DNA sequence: TGCAGCGTGCTACAGGGGAGCGGGGAGCTGTTTTTT.